This paragraph reports one TCR beta chain. Its antigen is unknown. The sample originates from a study of CD8+CD57+ T cells in acquired aplastic anemia. The wider study: Roughly 3 ug was the average amount of DNA from sorted CD4+ and CD8+ cells.

All patients picked for sequencing had shown, by flow cytometry, an expansion of CD8+CD57+ cells. CDR1 and CDR2 from the germline V gene are DFQATT and SNEGSKA (reference sequence). The V gene end was trimmed by 6 bases and the J gene end by 14 bases; junction bases not matched to a gene: 12. The CDR3 has 12 residues. Study-wide findings and caveats: Patients and controls turned out to have roughly 29 CD8+ CDR3 sequences in common.

Genomic DNA was employed as the template in profiling TCR beta VDJ and CDR3. TCRdb re-derived calls from the reads in MiXCR, one entry per CDR3 protein. The sample shows approximately 170,000 distinct CDR3 sequences, roughly 50% of them seen only once. This receptor was obtained from a human donor with aplastic anemia. The specimen sequenced was sorted CD4+, CD8+, or CD8+CD57+ T cells (not recorded which) from PBMCs. This chain uses TRBV20-1 with TRBJ2-1, with 8 nucleotides matching TRBD1. DNA for the CDR3: TGCAGTGCAAAAGGACAGGGTAAACTCGAGTTCTTC. Its protein product is CSAKGQGKLEFF.